Presented here are 2 T cell receptor beta chains from one specimen sequenced in a study of human T cells and chemical hapten exposure. As to time point: pre-sensitization, week 0. As for treatment: therapeutic diphenylcyclopropenone sensitization with weekly scalp DPC. MiXCR was run by TCRdb on the RACE reads, yielding one entry per CDR3 protein. This sample has some 330,000 distinct CDR3 sequences, with around 5.5% found just once. The sequences come from whole blood, collected in connection with sensitization to the hapten diphenylcyclopropenone (DPC). The receptors shown here come from a woman aged 18 to 35 with alopecia areata. Some clones in this sample may be carry-over from other donors' samples.

This clonotype was seen a handful of times. The rearrangement joins TRBV10-3 to TRBJ2-7; perhaps TRBD2 as D (5 bases). The germline V and J ends were trimmed by 0 bases and 1 base, with 7 bases remaining between them. Germline V gives CDR1 ENHRY, CDR2 SYGVKD. This CDR3 region has 14 residues. In nucleotides, the CDR3 is TGTGCCATCAGTGAGTCGAGGGTGTCCTACGAGCAGTACTTC. This translates into CAISESRVSYEQYF.

V and J are TRBV5-1 and TRBJ2-5; 7 bases fit TRBD2. Germline-derived CDR1 and CDR2 are SGHRS and YFSETQ. V lost 4 bases and J lost 7; bases outside the gene matches: 16. The CDR3 loop spans 16 amino acids. The DNA of the CDR3 is TGCGCCAGCAGCCCTACCGGGACTACACATGAGGGGACCCAGTACTTC. Amino acids: CASSPTGTTHEGTQYF.